The 24 T cell receptor beta chains given below trace back to one sample, sequenced in a study of blood T cell repertoires in COVID-19. The assay was immunoSEQ multiplex PCR, and TCRdb's table has in-frame clones only and misses some. The sample has about 80,000 clones; around 88% are singletons. Material: peripheral blood. These receptor sequences come from a woman older than 75 with acute or convalescent COVID-19.

The chain links TRBV6-6 to TRBJ2-7; D perhaps matches TRBD2 (6 bases). The CDR3 has 14 amino acids. Trimming pared 8 bases from V and 7 bases from J, leaving 21 bases between. Germline lookup yields CDR1 MNHNY and CDR2 SVGAGI (reference sequence). The DNA for the CDR3 is TGTGCCAGCTCCCAGGGTGGGAGGCCCTGGGAGCAGTACTTC. It codes for CASSQGGRPWEQYF.

DNA of the CDR3: TGTGCCAGCAGACTTTCTAGCGGGAGTTGGGATGAGCAGTTCTTC. Amino acid sequence: CASRLSSGSWDEQFF. This chain links TRBV3-1 (or the pseudogene TRBV3-2) with TRBJ2-1, with TRBD2 matching 10 bases. The CDR3 is 15 amino acids. J was trimmed by 8 bases and V by 6 bases; bases with no gene match: 10. Germline V lookup: CDR1 LGHDT, CDR2 YNNKEL (reference sequence).

V is TRBV5-4 and J is TRBJ2-7; D not resolved. The CDR3 contains 13 residues. The V gene's germline CDR1 is SGHNT and CDR2 YYREEE (reference sequence). Trimming took 2 bases from V and 6 from J, leaving 12 bases between them. The CDR3 coding sequence is TGTGCCAGCAGCTTAGGTGTTGGGCCCGAGCAGTACTTC. Its translation is CASSLGVGPEQYF.

The rearrangement joins TRBV5-6 to TRBJ2-7; 9 nucleotides align to TRBD2. The length of the CDR3 is 16 residues. V trimming: 2 bases; J trimming: 1 base; junction bases outside the gene matches: 7. Germline CDR1 reads SGHDT; CDR2 reads YYEEEE. Written as DNA, the CDR3 is TGTGCCAGCAGCTTTCTGACTAGCGGTCCTTCCTACGAGCAGTACTTC. It codes for CASSFLTSGPSYEQYF.

J is TRBJ1-1 and V is TRBV3-1 (or the pseudogene TRBV3-2), with 7 bases lining up with TRBD1. Germline V gene data show CDR1 as LGHDT and CDR2 as YNNKEL (reference sequence). This CDR3 has 15 amino acids. V shed 0 bases, J shed 3 bases, and the junction held 4 bases outside the gene matches. The CDR3 DNA sequence: TGTGCCAGCAGCCAAGAGGCCAGGGGGTACACTGAAGCTTTCTTT. The encoded protein is CASSQEARGYTEAFF.

The rearrangement joins TRBV5-1 to TRBJ2-3; TRBD2 agrees at 9 bases. Germline V gene data show CDR1 as SGHRS and CDR2 as YFSETQ. The CDR3 runs 15 residues. V shed 3 bases and J 2 bases; nucleotides not matched to a gene: 4. The CDR3 DNA sequence: TGCGCCAGCAGCTCTAGCGGGATTAACACAGATACGCAGTATTTT. It is translated as CASSSSGINTDTQYF.

The chain carries TRBV6-2 or TRBV6-3 and TRBJ1-2, with D possibly TRBD1 on 5 matching bases. Germline V CDR1 and CDR2: MNHEY, SVGEGT. The CDR3 spans 13 residues. Trimming took 6 bases from V and 2 from J, leaving 10 bases between them. CDR3 in amino acids: CASSTRVNYGYTF. The CDR3 bases are TGTGCCAGCAGCACCAGGGTCAACTATGGCTACACCTTC.

The chain joins TRBV24-1 to TRBJ2-5, with a weak D call TRBD2 (6 bases). The CDR3 length is 14 residues. Germline-derived CDR1 and CDR2 are KGHDR and SFDVKD. V gave up 3 bases and J gave up 3 bases, with 10 bases separating them. This CDR3 is CATSDGGLEETQYF. In DNA form, the CDR3 reads TGTGCCACCAGTGATGGGGGGTTAGAAGAGACCCAGTACTTC.

This clone was counted between two and nine times. The V and J genes are TRBV7-6 and TRBJ2-5; 9 nucleotides line up with TRBD2. The CDR3 is 19 residues long. Germline trimming cut 5 bases from V and 1 base from J; bases unmatched to any gene: 17. CDR1 and CDR2 (germline): SGHVS, FNYEAQ. The CDR3 here is CASSLKGGSGSVRQETQYF. For the CDR3, the DNA is TGTGCCAGCAGCCTCAAGGGTGGTAGCGGGAGCGTTCGCCAAGAGACCCAGTACTTC. Based on the CDR3 plus reference TRBV7-6 and TRBJ2-5, the full variable domain is GAGVSQSPRYKVTKRGQDVALRCDPISGHVSLYWYRQALGQGPEFLTYFNYEAQQDKSGLPNDRFSAERPEGSISTLTIQRTEQRDSAMYRCASSLKGGSGSVRQETQYFGPGTRLLVL.

The chain is built from TRBV9 and TRBJ1-6; the D gene is possibly TRBD1 (6 bases). The CDR3 sequence is 15 residues long. V shed 0 bases and J shed 8 bases, with 12 bases lying between them. CDR1 and CDR2 from the germline V gene are SGDLS and YYNGEE. CDR3 DNA: TGTGCCAGCAGCGTAGGGACAGTTCGGGATTCACCCCTCCACTTT. This translates into CASSVGTVRDSPLHF. Combining the CDR3 with reference TRBV9 and TRBJ1-6 gives the whole variable domain DSGVTQTPKHLITATGQRVTLRCSPRSGDLSVYWYQQSLDQGLQFLIQYYNGEERAKGNILERFSAQQFPDLHSELNLSSLELGDSALYFCASSVGTVRDSPLHFGNGTRLTVT.

The genes are TRBV19 and TRBJ1-1; no clear D gene. CDR1 is LNHDA, CDR2 SQIVND, per germline (reference sequence). The V end lost 1 base, the J end lost 8 bases, and 14 bases lay between the germline ends. The CDR3 has 14 residues. CDR3 in amino acids: CASSIAVVTTEAFF. The CDR3 bases are TGTGCCAGTAGTATAGCCGTCGTTACAACGGAAGCTTTCTTT.

V is TRBV5-4 and J is TRBJ2-1; 11 bases are shared with TRBD2. V was pared by 4 bases and J by 8 bases, with 8 bases of the junction left unmatched. In germline, CDR1 is SGHNT, CDR2 YYREEE (reference sequence). The CDR3 covers 15 residues. In nucleotides, the CDR3 is TGTGCCAGCAGCGCTACTAGCGGGAGTATCTATGAGCAGTTCTTC. Residues: CASSATSGSIYEQFF. Together with reference TRBV5-4 and TRBJ2-1, the CDR3 gives the full variable domain: ETGVTQSPTHLIKTRGQQVTLRCSSQSGHNTVSWYQQALGQGPQFIFQYYREEENGRGNFPPRFSGLQFPNYSSELNVNALELDDSALYLCASSATSGSIYEQFFGPGTRLTVL.

The chain combines TRBV29-1 with TRBJ2-3; TRBD1 agrees at 7 bases. Germline CDR1 and CDR2: SQVTM and ANQGSEA. The CDR3 runs to 14 residues. Trimming cost V 3 bases and J 1 base; bases outside gene matches: 4. The CDR3 protein is CSVDPDRGTDTQYF. CDR3 sequence (DNA): TGCAGCGTTGACCCTGACAGGGGCACAGATACGCAGTATTTT.

The chain combines TRBV12-5 with TRBJ2-7; 10 bases are a match to TRBD2. The CDR3 contains 15 residues. Trimming at V came to 6 bases and at J to 2 bases, leaving 7 bases not matched to a gene. CDR1 is LGHNT and CDR2 is FRNRAP in the germline V gene. The CDR3, as DNA: TGTGCTAGTGGCCTTGTAGCGGGGGGAGCCTACGAGCAGTACTTC. Translation: CASGLVAGGAYEQYF.

The chain couples TRBV5-1 to TRBJ1-2; no definite D call. Germline loops: CDR1 SGHRS, CDR2 YFSETQ. The CDR3 has 13 amino acids. Trimming cost V 2 bases and J 0 bases, with 5 bases left between them. The CDR3, as DNA: TGCGCCAGCAGCTTAGCTCCTAACTATGGCTACACCTTC. Amino acids: CASSLAPNYGYTF.

V is TRBV19 and J is TRBJ2-1, with D perhaps TRBD2 (6 bases). With 5 bases removed from V and 4 bases from J, the gap between germline ends came to 15 bases. The CDR3 covers 15 residues. The V gene's germline CDR1 is LNHDA and CDR2 SQIVND (reference sequence). CDR3 in DNA: TGTGCCAGTAGTCAAGGACTAACGACTTACAATGAGCAGTTCTTC. Translated: CASSQGLTTYNEQFF.

This clone occurred a few times. This chain links TRBV4-2 with TRBJ2-7, with 9 bases fitting TRBD2. This CDR3 has 18 residues. Germline CDR1 LGHNA, CDR2 YNFKEQ. With 0 bases clipped from V and 4 bases from J, the junction kept 13 bases outside the gene matches. In nucleotides, the CDR3 is TGTGCCAGCAGCCAAGAGAAAGCTAGCGGGACCCGAGGGTACGAGCAGTACTTC. The encoded protein is CASSQEKASGTRGYEQYF.

The chain couples TRBV19 to TRBJ1-4, with unresolved D. This CDR3 spans 14 amino acids. Trimming stripped 2 bases from V and 4 bases from J, with 8 bases between. Germline lookup yields CDR1 LNHDA and CDR2 SQIVND (reference sequence). The CDR3 DNA sequence: TGTGCCAGTAGTATAATCAGTAATAATGAAAAACTGTTTTTT. Translation gives CASSIISNNEKLFF.

This clone was detected only once. The chain combines TRBV27 with TRBJ2-7; D is unresolved. The V end was cut by 3 bases, the J end by 5 bases, with 14 bases between. Germline V gene sequence: CDR1 MNHEY, CDR2 SMNVEV (reference sequence). The CDR3 spans 14 residues. CDR3 DNA: TGTGCCAGCAGTTTTGGGCCGAAAGGCCACGAGCAGTACTTC. Encoded protein: CASSFGPKGHEQYF.

J is TRBJ2-7 and V is TRBV6-5; 10 positions match TRBD1. This CDR3 spans 14 amino acids. The germline V gene encodes CDR1 MNHEY and CDR2 SVGAGI. Losses at the gene ends were 6 bases for V and 3 bases for J; bases not matched to a gene: 5. CDR3 DNA: TGTGCCAGCAGCCATCGGGACAGGGGCTACGAGCAGTACTTC. This sequence encodes CASSHRDRGYEQYF.

J is TRBJ2-1 and V is TRBV5-4; D is ambiguous. Germline V gene lookup returns CDR1 SGHNT and CDR2 YYREEE (reference sequence). The ends were cut back, 3 bases at V and 5 bases at J, with 6 bases in the middle. The CDR3 is 12 residues long. Written as DNA, the CDR3 is TGTGCCAGCAGCTCCCAGGACAATGAGCAGTTCTTC. It is translated as CASSSQDNEQFF.

This chain joins TRBV7-2 and TRBJ2-1; 7 bases are a match to TRBD2. V lost 4 bases, J lost 0 bases, and 0 bases stayed unmatched. CDR3 length equals 14 residues. Germline loops: CDR1 SGHTA, CDR2 FQGNSA. The CDR3 loop is CASSSGGSYNEQFF. The CDR3 nucleotides read TGTGCCAGCAGCTCGGGAGGCTCCTACAATGAGCAGTTCTTC. Together with reference TRBV7-2 and TRBJ2-1, the CDR3 gives the full variable domain: GAGVSQSPSNKVTEKGKDVELRCDPISGHTALYWYRQSLGQGLEFLIYFQGNSAPDKSGLPSDRFSAERTGGSVSTLTIQRTQQEDSAVYLCASSSGGSYNEQFFGPGTRLTVL.

The genes are TRBV5-1 and TRBJ2-7, with a possible D match to TRBD2 (7 bases). The CDR3 has 16 amino acids. With 0 bases removed from V and 5 bases from J, the gap between germline ends came to 18 bases. In germline, CDR1 is SGHRS, CDR2 YFSETQ. As DNA, the CDR3 is TGCGCCAGCAGCTTGGGCAAAGGGGGGAGGGTGGACGAGCAGTACTTC. Its translation: CASSLGKGGRVDEQYF. The variable domain in full, with the rest retrieved from reference TRBV5-1 and TRBJ2-7, is KAGVTQTPRYLIKTRGQQVTLSCSPISGHRSVSWYQQTPGQGLQFLFEYFSETQRNKGNFPGRFSGRQFSNSRSEMNVSTLELGDSALYLCASSLGKGGRVDEQYFGPGTRLTVT.

The chain recombines TRBV6-5 with TRBJ2-3; TRBD1 matches at 11 bases. The CDR3 is 14 residues long. With 8 bases clipped from V and 1 base from J, the junction kept 2 bases outside the gene matches. From germline, CDR1 is MNHEY and CDR2 SVGAGI. The DNA of the CDR3 is TGTGCCAGCCGGACAGGGGGCGGCACAGATACGCAGTATTTT. It encodes CASRTGGGTDTQYF.